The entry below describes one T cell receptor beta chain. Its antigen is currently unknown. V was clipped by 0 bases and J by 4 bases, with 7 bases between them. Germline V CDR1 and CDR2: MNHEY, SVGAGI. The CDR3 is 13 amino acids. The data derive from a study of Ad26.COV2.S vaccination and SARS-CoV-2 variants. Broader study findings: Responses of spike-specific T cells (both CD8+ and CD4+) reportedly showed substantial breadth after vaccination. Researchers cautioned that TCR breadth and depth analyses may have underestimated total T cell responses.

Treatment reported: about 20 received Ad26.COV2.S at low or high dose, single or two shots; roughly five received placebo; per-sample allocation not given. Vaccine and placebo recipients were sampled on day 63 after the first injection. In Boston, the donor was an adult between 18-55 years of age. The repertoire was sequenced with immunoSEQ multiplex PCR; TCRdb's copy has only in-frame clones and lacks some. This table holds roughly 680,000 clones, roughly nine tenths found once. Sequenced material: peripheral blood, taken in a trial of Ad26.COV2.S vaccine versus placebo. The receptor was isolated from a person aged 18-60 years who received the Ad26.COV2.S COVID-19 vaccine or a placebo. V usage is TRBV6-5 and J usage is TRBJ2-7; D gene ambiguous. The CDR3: CASSYSNQYEQYF. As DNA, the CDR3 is TGTGCCAGCAGTTACTCGAATCAGTACGAGCAGTACTTC.